This T cell receptor beta chain was obtained from a study of T-cell reconstitution after alpha-beta-depleted transplantation in children. As it was prepared, the TCRbeta library received unique molecular identifiers. TCRdb recomputed calls from the PCR reads with MiXCR, one row per CDR3 protein. The sample contains a few hundred thousand distinct CDR3 sequences, about an eighth of which appear only once. CDR3 length: 14 amino acids. V was clipped by 5 bases and J by 1 base; unmatched bases: 2. Germline lookup yields CDR1 SGHVS and CDR2 FQNEAQ. This rearrangement joins TRBV7-8 to TRBJ2-1; TRBD2 agrees at 7 bases. This receptor was identified in a human donor who donated a stem cell graft to a child with Fanconi anemia. The sequences come from PBMCs, collected from the stem cell graft. CDR3 amino acids: CASSALASYNEQFF. DNA of the CDR3: TGTGCCAGCAGCGCACTAGCGTCCTACAATGAGCAGTTCTTC.